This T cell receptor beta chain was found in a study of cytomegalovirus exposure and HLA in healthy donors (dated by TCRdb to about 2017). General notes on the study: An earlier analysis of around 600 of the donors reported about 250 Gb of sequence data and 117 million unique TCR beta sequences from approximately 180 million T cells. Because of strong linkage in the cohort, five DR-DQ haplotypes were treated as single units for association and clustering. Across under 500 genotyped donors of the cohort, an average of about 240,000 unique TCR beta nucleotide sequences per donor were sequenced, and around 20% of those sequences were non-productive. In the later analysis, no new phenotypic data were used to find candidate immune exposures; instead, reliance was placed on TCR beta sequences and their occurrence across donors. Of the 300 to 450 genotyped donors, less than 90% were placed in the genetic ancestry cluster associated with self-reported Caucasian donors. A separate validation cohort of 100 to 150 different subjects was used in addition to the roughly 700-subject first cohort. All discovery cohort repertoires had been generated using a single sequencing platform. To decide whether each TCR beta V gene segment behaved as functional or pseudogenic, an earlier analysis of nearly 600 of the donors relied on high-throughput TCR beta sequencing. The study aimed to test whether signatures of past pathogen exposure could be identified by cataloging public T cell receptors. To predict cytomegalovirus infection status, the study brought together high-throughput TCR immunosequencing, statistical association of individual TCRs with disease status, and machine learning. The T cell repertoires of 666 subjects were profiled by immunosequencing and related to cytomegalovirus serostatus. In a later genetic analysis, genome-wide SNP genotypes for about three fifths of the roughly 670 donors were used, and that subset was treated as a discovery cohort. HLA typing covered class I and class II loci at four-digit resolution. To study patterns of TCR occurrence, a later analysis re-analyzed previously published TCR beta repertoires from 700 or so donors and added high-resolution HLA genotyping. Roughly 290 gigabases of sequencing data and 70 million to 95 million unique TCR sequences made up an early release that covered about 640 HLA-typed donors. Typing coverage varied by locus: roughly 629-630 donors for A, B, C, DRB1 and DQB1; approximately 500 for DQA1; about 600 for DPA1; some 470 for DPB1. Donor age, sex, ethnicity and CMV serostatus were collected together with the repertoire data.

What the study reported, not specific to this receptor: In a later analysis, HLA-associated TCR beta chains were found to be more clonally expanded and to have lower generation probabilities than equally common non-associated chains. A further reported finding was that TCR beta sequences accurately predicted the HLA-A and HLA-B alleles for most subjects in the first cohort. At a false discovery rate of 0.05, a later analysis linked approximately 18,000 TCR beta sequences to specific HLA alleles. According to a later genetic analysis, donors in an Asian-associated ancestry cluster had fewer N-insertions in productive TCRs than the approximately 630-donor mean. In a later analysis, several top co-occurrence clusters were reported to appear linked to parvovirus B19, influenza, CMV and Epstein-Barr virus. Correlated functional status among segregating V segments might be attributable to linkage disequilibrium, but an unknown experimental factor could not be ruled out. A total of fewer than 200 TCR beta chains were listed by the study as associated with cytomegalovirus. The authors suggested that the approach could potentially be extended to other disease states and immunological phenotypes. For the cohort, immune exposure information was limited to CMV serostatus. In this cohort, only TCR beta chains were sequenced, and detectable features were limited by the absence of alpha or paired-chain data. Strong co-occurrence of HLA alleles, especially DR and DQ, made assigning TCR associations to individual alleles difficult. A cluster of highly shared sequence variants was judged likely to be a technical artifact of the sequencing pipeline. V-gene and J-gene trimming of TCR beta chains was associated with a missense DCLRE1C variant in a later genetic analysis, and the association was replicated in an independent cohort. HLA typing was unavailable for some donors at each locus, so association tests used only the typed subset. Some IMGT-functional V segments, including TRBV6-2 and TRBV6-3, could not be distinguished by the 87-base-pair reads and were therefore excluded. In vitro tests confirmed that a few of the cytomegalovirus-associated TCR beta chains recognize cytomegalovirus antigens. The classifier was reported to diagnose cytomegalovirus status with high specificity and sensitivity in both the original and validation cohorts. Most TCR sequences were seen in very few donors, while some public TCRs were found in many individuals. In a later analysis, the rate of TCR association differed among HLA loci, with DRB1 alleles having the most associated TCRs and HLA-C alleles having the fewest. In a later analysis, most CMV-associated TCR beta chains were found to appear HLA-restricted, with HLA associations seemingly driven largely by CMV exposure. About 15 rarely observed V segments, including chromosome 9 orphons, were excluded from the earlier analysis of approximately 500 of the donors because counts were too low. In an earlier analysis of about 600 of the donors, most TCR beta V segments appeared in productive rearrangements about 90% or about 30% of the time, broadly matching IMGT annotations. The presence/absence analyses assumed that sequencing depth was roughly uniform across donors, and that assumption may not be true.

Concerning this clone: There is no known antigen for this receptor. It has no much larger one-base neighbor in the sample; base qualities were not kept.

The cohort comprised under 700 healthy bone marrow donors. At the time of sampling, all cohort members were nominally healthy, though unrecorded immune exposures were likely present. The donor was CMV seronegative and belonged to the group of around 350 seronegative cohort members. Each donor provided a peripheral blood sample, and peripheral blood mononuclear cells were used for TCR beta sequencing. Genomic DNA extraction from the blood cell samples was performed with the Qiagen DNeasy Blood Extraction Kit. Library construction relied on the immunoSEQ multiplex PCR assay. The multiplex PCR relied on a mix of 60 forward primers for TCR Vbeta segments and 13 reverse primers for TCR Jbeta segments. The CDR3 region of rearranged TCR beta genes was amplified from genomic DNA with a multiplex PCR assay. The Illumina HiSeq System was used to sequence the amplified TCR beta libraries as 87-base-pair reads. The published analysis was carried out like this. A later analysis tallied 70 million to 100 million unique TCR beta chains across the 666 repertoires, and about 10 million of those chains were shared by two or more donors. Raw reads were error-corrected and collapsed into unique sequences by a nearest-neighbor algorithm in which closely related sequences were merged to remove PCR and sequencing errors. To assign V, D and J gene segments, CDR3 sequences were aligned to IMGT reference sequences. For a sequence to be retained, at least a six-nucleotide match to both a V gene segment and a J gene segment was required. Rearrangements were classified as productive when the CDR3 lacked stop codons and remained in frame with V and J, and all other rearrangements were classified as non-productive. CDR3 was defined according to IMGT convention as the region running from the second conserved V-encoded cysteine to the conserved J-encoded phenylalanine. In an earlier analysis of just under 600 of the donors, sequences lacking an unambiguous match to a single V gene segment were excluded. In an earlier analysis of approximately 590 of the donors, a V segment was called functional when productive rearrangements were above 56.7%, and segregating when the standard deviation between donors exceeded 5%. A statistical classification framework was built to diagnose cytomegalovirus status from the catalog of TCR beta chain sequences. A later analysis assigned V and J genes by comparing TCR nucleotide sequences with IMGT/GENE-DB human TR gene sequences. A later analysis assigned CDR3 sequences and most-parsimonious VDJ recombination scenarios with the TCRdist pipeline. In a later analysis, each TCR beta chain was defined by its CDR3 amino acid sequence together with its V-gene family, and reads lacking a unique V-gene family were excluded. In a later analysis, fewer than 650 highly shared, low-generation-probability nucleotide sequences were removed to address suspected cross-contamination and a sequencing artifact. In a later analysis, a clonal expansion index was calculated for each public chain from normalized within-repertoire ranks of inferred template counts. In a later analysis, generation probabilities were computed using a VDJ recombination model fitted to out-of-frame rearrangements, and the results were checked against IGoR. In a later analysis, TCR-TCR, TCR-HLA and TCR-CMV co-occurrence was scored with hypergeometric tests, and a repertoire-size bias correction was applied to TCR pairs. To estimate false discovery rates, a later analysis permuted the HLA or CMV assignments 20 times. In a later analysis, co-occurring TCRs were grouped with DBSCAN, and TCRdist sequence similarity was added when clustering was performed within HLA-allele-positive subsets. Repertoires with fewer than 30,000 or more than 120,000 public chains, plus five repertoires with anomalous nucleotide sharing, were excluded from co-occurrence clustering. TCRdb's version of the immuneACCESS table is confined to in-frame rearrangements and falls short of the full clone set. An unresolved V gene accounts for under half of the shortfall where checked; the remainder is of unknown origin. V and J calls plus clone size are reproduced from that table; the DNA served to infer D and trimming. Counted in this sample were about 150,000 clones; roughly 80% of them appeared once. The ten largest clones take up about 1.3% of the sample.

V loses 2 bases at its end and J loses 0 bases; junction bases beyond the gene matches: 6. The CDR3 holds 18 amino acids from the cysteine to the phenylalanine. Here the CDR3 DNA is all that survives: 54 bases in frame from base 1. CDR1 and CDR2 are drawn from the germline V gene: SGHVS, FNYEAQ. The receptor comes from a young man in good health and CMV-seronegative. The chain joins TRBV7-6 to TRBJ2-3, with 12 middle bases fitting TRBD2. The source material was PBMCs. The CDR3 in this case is CASSLRLAGALSTDTQYF. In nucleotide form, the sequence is TGTGCCAGCAGCTTACGACTAGCGGGAGCCCTCAGCACAGATACGCAGTATTTT.